Listed below are T cell receptor beta chains from one sample, sequenced in a study of blood T cell repertoires in COVID-19. Sequenced by immunoSEQ multiplex PCR; TCRdb stores in-frame clones only, minus some. Among around 70,000 clones listed, approximately 80% were seen once. Sequenced input: peripheral blood. All receptors derive from a man older than 75 with acute or convalescent COVID-19. CDR3s include the opening cysteine and the closing phenylalanine or tryptophan. The order of the fields is clone size, J gene, V gene, D gene, CDR3 protein. The D gene is left open where the match is weak. Size is omitted from some rows. Given values are once, few, many or a class for expanded clones.

abundance: .; j_gene: TRBJ1-6; v_gene: TRBV18; d_gene: TRBD1; CDR3aa: CASSEGQTNSPLHF
abundance: once; j_gene: TRBJ1-4; v_gene: TRBV18; d_gene: TRBD1; CDR3aa: CASSPVTGVGEKLFF
abundance: .; j_gene: TRBJ1-5; v_gene: TRBV5-8; d_gene: TRBD1; CDR3aa: CASIRGTGFGQPQHF
abundance: .; j_gene: TRBJ1-4; v_gene: TRBV7-9; d_gene: TRBD1; CDR3aa: CASSRDREREKLFF
abundance: .; j_gene: TRBJ1-6; v_gene: TRBV28; d_gene: .; CDR3aa: CASSSGQGYNSPLHF
abundance: .; j_gene: TRBJ1-1; v_gene: TRBV19; d_gene: .; CDR3aa: CASSLDTPNTEAFF
abundance: .; j_gene: TRBJ1-4; v_gene: TRBV2; d_gene: TRBD1; CDR3aa: CASRADLWTGDNEKLFF
abundance: once; j_gene: TRBJ1-1; v_gene: TRBV12-3/TRBV12-4; d_gene: .; CDR3aa: CASSFDWRTEAFF
abundance: once; j_gene: TRBJ1-2; v_gene: TRBV7-2; d_gene: TRBD1; CDR3aa: CASSPGGQRNGYTF
abundance: .; j_gene: TRBJ1-5; v_gene: TRBV6-6; d_gene: TRBD1; CDR3aa: CASSDRGPNQPQHF
abundance: .; j_gene: TRBJ1-2; v_gene: TRBV7-9; d_gene: .; CDR3aa: CASSLALQGLGYTF
abundance: .; j_gene: TRBJ2-3; v_gene: TRBV2; d_gene: TRBD2; CDR3aa: CASRWDGLARTDTQYF
abundance: few; j_gene: TRBJ1-2; v_gene: TRBV19; d_gene: .; CDR3aa: CASTKLGGDYGYTF
abundance: .; j_gene: TRBJ1-6; v_gene: TRBV11-3; d_gene: .; CDR3aa: CASSLVPESPLHF
abundance: few; j_gene: TRBJ2-5; v_gene: TRBV5-1; d_gene: TRBD1; CDR3aa: CASSPGQGALQETQYF
abundance: .; j_gene: TRBJ1-1; v_gene: TRBV19; d_gene: .; CDR3aa: CPRSTPGGGLGNTEAFF
abundance: .; j_gene: TRBJ2-1; v_gene: TRBV19; d_gene: .; CDR3aa: CASTKTREFSGSYNEQFF
abundance: .; j_gene: TRBJ2-7; v_gene: TRBV5-1; d_gene: TRBD1; CDR3aa: CASRTGIEQYF
abundance: .; j_gene: TRBJ2-1; v_gene: TRBV5-1; d_gene: .; CDR3aa: CASSSGITMYNEQFF
abundance: few; j_gene: TRBJ2-1; v_gene: TRBV14; d_gene: TRBD1; CDR3aa: CASSFRTGDIGQFF
abundance: .; j_gene: TRBJ2-2; v_gene: TRBV6-2/TRBV6-3; d_gene: TRBD1; CDR3aa: CASSLVTGGANTGELFF
abundance: few; j_gene: TRBJ1-2; v_gene: TRBV3-1/TRBV3-2; d_gene: .; CDR3aa: CASSPLEGGYTF
abundance: .; j_gene: TRBJ1-3; v_gene: TRBV19; d_gene: .; CDR3aa: CASRWGQTDSGNTIYF
abundance: .; j_gene: TRBJ1-4; v_gene: TRBV5-1; d_gene: .; CDR3aa: CASSSTIRHPPNPTGLFF
abundance: .; j_gene: TRBJ2-3; v_gene: TRBV7-9; d_gene: TRBD2; CDR3aa: CASSPGVAGEWADTQYF
abundance: .; j_gene: TRBJ2-5; v_gene: TRBV5-6; d_gene: TRBD1; CDR3aa: CASTSLGTALQETQYF
abundance: .; j_gene: TRBJ1-1; v_gene: TRBV15; d_gene: .; CDR3aa: CATSRAREGAEAFF
abundance: few; j_gene: TRBJ1-5; v_gene: TRBV11-2; d_gene: .; CDR3aa: CASSLGAGSNQPQHF
abundance: .; j_gene: TRBJ2-1; v_gene: TRBV10-3; d_gene: TRBD1; CDR3aa: CAISENIAGTGDNEQFF
abundance: .; j_gene: TRBJ1-2; v_gene: TRBV11-1; d_gene: TRBD1; CDR3aa: CASSQGQDYGYTF
abundance: .; j_gene: TRBJ2-7; v_gene: TRBV7-7; d_gene: TRBD2; CDR3aa: CASPPLAGGPPYEQYF
abundance: few; j_gene: TRBJ2-3; v_gene: TRBV24-1; d_gene: TRBD2; CDR3aa: CATGRASGHTDTQYF
abundance: .; j_gene: TRBJ1-5; v_gene: TRBV18; d_gene: TRBD1; CDR3aa: CASSTTTGSRGQPQHF
abundance: .; j_gene: TRBJ2-1; v_gene: TRBV19; d_gene: .; CDR3aa: CASSIASSSSSYNEQFF
abundance: once; j_gene: TRBJ1-5; v_gene: TRBV2; d_gene: TRBD1; CDR3aa: CASQGAGPGNQPQHF
abundance: .; j_gene: TRBJ1-1; v_gene: TRBV28; d_gene: .; CDR3aa: CATDRGSDMNTEAFF
abundance: .; j_gene: TRBJ1-2; v_gene: TRBV5-1; d_gene: .; CDR3aa: CASSAGPPNYGYTF